This TCR beta chain was captured in a study of T-cell memory formation after mild COVID-19. Study in general: TCR clusters showed largely donor specificity.

Study observations and caveats: CD4+ contracting clones lay mainly in CM and EM, CD8+ ones in EMRA. Prior to infection, memory already included some responding clones, suggesting cross-reactive memory joined.

This clonotype has a count of ten or more. Its target is not known. V was clipped by 8 bases and J by 6 bases; unmatched bases: 10. The CDR3 is 13 amino acids. The germline V gene encodes CDR1 GTSNPN and CDR2 SVGIG (reference sequence). TCRdb used MiXCR to reprocess the 5' RACE reads, holding one entry per CDR3 protein. The sample has approximately 580,000 distinct CDR3 sequences; just over 20% are singletons. The sequencing input was PBMCs or a T cell subset sorted from them (not recorded which). The chain joins TRBV30 to TRBJ2-3; TRBD2 matches at 8 bases. This receptor was obtained from an adult woman who had mild COVID-19 (a few samples of this study predate the infection). Cell type and time point are not known. The CDR3 nucleotides are TGTGCCACCTCACAGCGGGAGCGGGATACGCAGTATTTT. Protein product: CATSQRERDTQYF.